These 22 T cell receptor beta chains were sequenced from one sample in a study of blood T cell repertoires in COVID-19. Assay used: immunoSEQ multiplex PCR; TCRdb lists only in-frame clones, some missing. Of under 250,000 clones in the sample, around four fifths were seen once. The sequenced sample consisted of peripheral blood. Source of these receptors: a woman in her forties or fifties with acute or convalescent COVID-19.

The chain combines TRBV28 with TRBJ2-5, with D tentatively TRBD2 (5 bases). The CDR3 contains 15 residues. V shed 2 bases and J shed 5 bases, with 15 bases lying between them. Germline loops: CDR1 MDHEN, CDR2 SYDVKM. The CDR3 region has the DNA TGTGCCAGCAGTTTAAGGCTAGGAGGTGGGGAGACCCAGTACTTC. This gives the protein CASSLRLGGGETQYF.

This clone has a handful of counts. The chain uses TRBV29-1 and TRBJ1-2, with D possibly matching TRBD1 (6 bases). Germline assignment: CDR1 SQVTM and CDR2 ANQGSEA. V lost 6 bases and J lost 8, with 19 bases in between. The CDR3 contains 13 residues. The CDR3 spells CSVSTGGAKGYTF. CDR3 DNA sequence: TGCAGCGTCTCCACGGGGGGGGCGAAGGGCTACACCTTC.

V is TRBV19 and J is TRBJ2-2, with a possible D match to TRBD1 (5 bases). Germline values: CDR1 LNHDA, CDR2 SQIVND (reference sequence). CDR3 size: 16 residues. V shed 3 bases and J shed 5 bases, with 16 bases lying between them. In nucleotides, the CDR3 is TGTGCCAGTAGTATGAGCAGGGCCGTGGGAACCGGGGAGCTGTTTTTT. This gives the protein CASSMSRAVGTGELFF.

The J gene is TRBJ1-3, the V gene TRBV19; 10 bases line up with TRBD1. The CDR3 extends over 15 amino acids. Trimming removed 7 bases from V and 4 bases from J; junction bases left unmatched: 7. The germline V gene encodes CDR1 LNHDA and CDR2 SQIVND (reference sequence). For the CDR3, the DNA is TGTGCCAGTACCTGGACAGGGGGATGGGGAAACACCATATATTTT. Translating it yields CASTWTGGWGNTIYF.

The chain has TRBV29-1 and TRBJ2-1, with TRBD1 as a possible D gene (5 bases). This CDR3 is 15 amino acids long. With 4 bases removed from V and 0 bases from J, the gap between germline ends came to 13 bases. CDR1 is SQVTM, CDR2 ANQGSEA, per germline. This CDR3 is CSVGLGPSSYNEQFF. CDR3 bases: TGCAGCGTTGGCCTGGGGCCAAGCTCCTACAATGAGCAGTTCTTC.

V and J are TRBV28 and TRBJ2-3; possible D gene TRBD1, 6 bases. Between the trimmed V and J ends, which lost 3 bases and 4 bases, there was a span of 17 bases. Per germline, CDR1 MDHEN and CDR2 SYDVKM. CDR3 length: 16 residues. The CDR3 nucleotides read TGTGCCAGCAGTTTGGTACGCGCCCCAGGGGCAGATACGCAGTATTTT. Translation: CASSLVRAPGADTQYF.

The chain joins TRBV3-1 (or the pseudogene TRBV3-2) to TRBJ2-7; TRBD2 matches at 12 bases. Looked up from germline, CDR1 is LGHDT and CDR2 is YNNKEL (reference sequence). The ends lost 4 bases at V and 3 bases at J; junction bases unmatched: 4. The CDR3 has 15 amino acids. Here the CDR3 DNA reads TGTGCCAGCAGCCCTCGGACTAGCGGGATCTACGAGCAGTACTTC. It translates to CASSPRTSGIYEQYF.

The table lists this clone with a count of one. In DNA form, the CDR3 reads TGTGCCAGCAGTGATCACAGGGGGCGTAAAGACACCTCTGGGGCCAACGTCCTGACTTTC. This translates into CASSDHRGRKDTSGANVLTF. The chain uses TRBV2 and TRBJ2-6; the match to TRBD1 covers 9 bases. The trim removed 3 bases at V and 0 bases at J, leaving 12 bases unmatched. CDR1 and CDR2 (germline): SNHLY, FYNNEI. The CDR3 has 20 residues. Using reference TRBV2 and TRBJ2-6 for the parts outside the CDR3, the full variable domain is EPEVTQTPSHQVTQMGQEVILRCVPISNHLYFYWYRQILGQKVEFLVSFYNNEISEKSEIFDDQFSVERPDGSNFTLKIRSTKLEDSAMYFCASSDHRGRKDTSGANVLTFGAGSRLTVL.

The CDR3 spells CASSPRELLETQYF. The CDR3 coding sequence is TGTGCCAGCAGCCCGAGGGAGTTGTTAGAGACCCAGTACTTC. The V and J genes are TRBV9 and TRBJ2-5, with D maybe TRBD2 (5 bases). V was trimmed by 4 bases and J by 4 bases, leaving 14 bases between them. The CDR3 is made up of 14 amino acids. CDR1 and CDR2 (germline): SGDLS, YYNGEE.

The V call is TRBV11-2, the J call TRBJ2-1; 8 bases match TRBD2. This CDR3 comprises 14 residues. Germline V lookup: CDR1 SGHAT, CDR2 FQNNGV. V lost 3 bases, J lost 6 bases, and 4 bases stayed unmatched. CDR3 DNA: TGTGCCAGCAGCTTGAAAACTAGCGGCAATGAGCAGTTCTTC. It encodes CASSLKTSGNEQFF.

V gene TRBV6-5 combines with J gene TRBJ1-2; weak D call: TRBD1 (5 bases). V was cut by 2 bases and J by 0 bases, with 7 bases left in between. The germline CDR1 and CDR2 sequences are MNHEY and SVGAGI. This CDR3 region has 14 residues. CDR3 sequence reads: CASSYGAPNYGYTF. The CDR3 bases are TGTGCCAGCAGTTACGGGGCACCTAACTATGGCTACACCTTC.

The chain uses TRBV18 and TRBJ2-4; tentatively, D is TRBD2 (5 bases). Per the germline V gene, CDR1 is KGHSH and CDR2 is LQKENI. V lost 6 bases and J lost 2, with 14 bases in between. The CDR3 is 15 residues long. The CDR3 region is CASSPTEGTKNIQYF. The CDR3 coding sequence is TGTGCCAGCTCCCCTACTGAGGGAACCAAAAACATTCAGTACTTC.

The CDR3 DNA reads TGTGCCAGCAGCCGGGAGGGGGCTAGCAATCAGCCCCAGCATTTT. Translated: CASSREGASNQPQHF. This chain links TRBV27 with TRBJ1-5, with TRBD1 matching over 7 bases. Germline V CDR1 and CDR2: MNHEY, SMNVEV (reference sequence). CDR3 size: 15 residues. J gave up 0 bases and V 6 bases, and 5 bases lay outside the gene matches.

V and J are TRBV11-3 and TRBJ2-3; 10 bases map to TRBD2. The V and J ends lost 5 bases and 3 bases, in that order; junction bases with no gene match: 8. CDR3 length: 16 residues. CDR1 is SGHNT and CDR2 is YENEEA in the germline V gene. The CDR3 region is CASSRGLADRTDTQYF. The CDR3, as DNA: TGTGCCAGCAGCCGTGGACTAGCGGACAGAACAGATACGCAGTATTTT.

This chain joins TRBV11-2 and TRBJ1-6, with no clear D. Trimming removed 2 bases at V and 2 bases at J, with 7 bases between. From germline, CDR1 is SGHAT and CDR2 FQNNGV. The CDR3 extends over 15 amino acids. The chain's CDR3 is CASSLLLPYNSPLHF. CDR3 in DNA: TGTGCCAGCAGCTTACTCCTCCCCTATAATTCACCCCTCCACTTT.

This clone was observed a few times. V usage is TRBV6-1 and J usage is TRBJ2-7; TRBD1 matches 8 bases. Germline CDR1 MNHNS, CDR2 SASEGT. V trimming: 0 bases; J trimming: 0 bases; junction bases outside the gene matches: 1. The CDR3 loop spans 15 amino acids. CDR3 DNA sequence: TGTGCCAGCAGTGAAGCGCAGGGGGCCTCCTACGAGCAGTACTTC. Translated, it gives CASSEAQGASYEQYF.

The chain employs TRBV5-4 and TRBJ1-5; D is uncertain. CDR3 size: 13 residues. The germline gives CDR1 SGHNT, CDR2 YYREEE (reference sequence). Trimming pared 0 bases from V and 9 bases from J, leaving 10 bases between. The CDR3 nucleotides read TGTGCCAGCAGCTTGGATGGGAGTCGGCCCCAGCATTTT. Translating it yields CASSLDGSRPQHF.

This clone has a handful of counts. The chain uses TRBV7-2 and TRBJ2-5; maybe TRBD2 (6 bases). The CDR3 totals 15 residues. Trimming left V 5 bases short and J 7 bases short, with 20 bases between. Germline CDR1 SGHTA, CDR2 FQGNSA. The DNA for the CDR3 is TGTGCCAGCAGCCCGGGGACTGACTTAGGCGGGACCCAGTACTTC. It translates to CASSPGTDLGGTQYF.

J is TRBJ1-2 and V is TRBV19, with 7 bases identical to TRBD1. With V trimmed by 7 bases and J by 8 bases, 13 bases remained unmatched. The CDR3 extends over 14 amino acids. CDR1 is LNHDA, CDR2 SQIVND, per germline (reference sequence). CDR3: CASNPTGVGLGYTF. The CDR3 region has the DNA TGTGCCAGTAACCCCACAGGGGTAGGTCTGGGCTACACCTTC.

The chain uses TRBV24-1 and TRBJ2-5; 8 bases are shared with TRBD1. The ends lost 4 bases at V and 5 bases at J; junction bases unmatched: 8. CDR3 length equals 15 residues. Germline V gene data show CDR1 as KGHDR and CDR2 as SFDVKD. The DNA for the CDR3 is TGTGCCACCAGTGAGTGGACAGGGAGAGGGGAGACCCAGTACTTC. It yields the protein CATSEWTGRGETQYF.

The chain carries TRBV9 and TRBJ1-2; TRBD1 matches at 8 bases. CDR1 and CDR2 from the germline V gene are SGDLS and YYNGEE. The CDR3 is made up of 16 amino acids. V gave up 4 bases and J gave up 6 bases; unmatched junction bases: 14. The CDR3 nucleotides read TGTGCCAGCAGCCCACGGACCTGGGACAGGACCCATGGCTACACCTTC. This codes for CASSPRTWDRTHGYTF.

The genes are TRBV5-1 and TRBJ1-2, with 10 bases matching TRBD1. CDR1 is SGHRS, CDR2 YFSETQ, per germline. V was pared by 4 bases and J by 6 bases, with 12 bases of the junction left unmatched. The CDR3 is 16 residues long. The CDR3 DNA sequence: TGCGCCAGCAGCCCTGCCTTAGGACAGGGGGGAAATGGCTACACCTTC. Protein product: CASSPALGQGGNGYTF.